This TCR beta chain was retrieved from a study of cytomegalovirus exposure and HLA in healthy donors. Findings of the study overall: It was found in a later analysis that first-cohort TCR clusters tended to co-occur in the 100 to 150 validation repertoires. Cytomegalovirus association was assigned to more than 150 TCR beta chains. Reported results showed that the classifier diagnosed cytomegalovirus status with high specificity and sensitivity.

The data were produced by immunoSEQ multiplex PCR, yet TCRdb's version contains in-frame clones alone and is incomplete. Of about 120,000 clones in the sample, roughly nine tenths were seen once. Of note for this clone: No antigen is known for it.

Material: PBMCs. This receptor was taken from a woman in her late teens or twenties in good health and CMV-seronegative.

The CDR3 DNA is TGTGCCAGTAGGATCAGCGGAACTAGCACAGATACGCAGTATTTT. Translated, it gives CASRISGTSTDTQYF. The chain couples TRBV19 to TRBJ2-3; D perhaps matches TRBD2 (5 bases). Germline lookup yields CDR1 LNHDA and CDR2 SQIVND (reference sequence). This CDR3 has 15 residues. Trimming took off 6 bases at V and 0 bases at J, with 13 bases between the two ends.